This section outlines one T cell receptor beta chain sequence together with its context. Its antigen is currently not known. No much larger clonotype is one base removed from it; base qualities were not supplied. V ends up 6 bases short and J 6 bases short, with an unmatched junction base count of 3. Including cysteine and phenylalanine, the CDR3 has 13 amino acids. Only CDR3 DNA remains: 39 bases, in frame from the first base. The germline V gene yields KGHSH for CDR1 and LQKENI for CDR2. These data are taken from a study of blood T cell repertoires in COVID-19 (dated by TCRdb to 2019 to 2021). Some background on the complete study: Samples covering the acute and convalescent phases of COVID-19 were provided by collaborators in the United States, Italy and Spain. The prospective study material was composed of cDNA or gDNA derived from T cells, B-cell-depleted T cells, or PBMCs. Deeply sampled blood TCRbeta repertoires from subjects exposed to, actively infected with, or recovered from COVID-19 were included in the dataset. A freely available public database, intended as a resource for researchers studying the immune response to SARS-CoV-2, is where the repertoires were released. The samples were drawn from two sources: the first 160 participants of the ongoing ImmuneRACE study, and fewer than 1,500 subjects contributed by 6 global collaborators. The sample metadata nearly always contained a de-identified subject ID, COVID-19 status, age in years and sex. Where available, HLA class I and class II types were taken from metadata supplied by the sample provider and were not determined by assay-based typing.

Study-wide conclusions, independent of this receptor: The quantity of clinical and demographic metadata differed by source and by participant and was supplied without curation.

The immunoSEQ Assay, a bias-controlled multiplex PCR, was used to amplify TCRbeta CDR3 regions from genomic DNA. As for the original processing: Within the assay, amplification of reference gene primers was used to estimate how many nucleated cells each sample contained. To quantify the absolute abundance of each unique TCRbeta CDR3 rearrangement, sequence reads were collapsed and filtered. For each sample, productive Simpson clonality was calculated by taking the square root of Simpson's diversity index across productive rearrangements. Sourced from immuneACCESS, this table was stored by TCRdb with only in-frame sequences that have V and J called. A share of the clones is absent; for the studies checked, an unresolved V gene accounts for under half, and the remainder has no known explanation. From that table come the V and J calls and clone size; the DNA was used to work out D and trimming. Across this sample there are about 180,000 clones, with roughly nine tenths seen only once. The ten largest clones represent 1.5% to 2% of the sample.

Samples from volunteer blood donors who had recovered from COVID-19 were contributed by a second Seattle source. Whole blood was collected in K2EDTA tubes by collaborating institutions according to the institutions' own protocols. For TCRbeta analysis, collaborator samples were shipped as frozen whole blood, as isolated PBMCs, or as DNA extracted from either sample type. Recombination connected TRBV18 to TRBJ1-1; 11 central bases correspond to TRBD1. Sequenced sample: peripheral blood. The receptor was isolated from a man between 18 and 29 years old who had recovered from COVID-19. The DNA is as follows: TGTGCCAGCTCGCAGGGACAGGGGGCTGAAGCTTTCTTT. This sequence encodes CASSQGQGAEAFF.